The 3 T cell receptor beta chains presented below share a single source sample, sequenced in a study of T cell repertoires in cytomegalovirus infection. A single record per CDR3 protein comes from TCRdb applying MiXCR to the reads. The sample lists roughly 990,000 distinct CDR3 sequences, 31% occurring once. Their antigen targets remain unknown. The material was cultured CD8+ T cells from PBMCs, obtained from culture after CMV antigen stimulation. The receptors here all came from a human donor in good health (CMV status not recorded). Some clones in this sample may be carry-over from other donors' samples.

The rearrangement links TRBV27 to TRBJ2-1; D unresolved. In germline, CDR1 is MNHEY, CDR2 SMNVEV (reference sequence). This CDR3 has 13 residues. Trimming left V 3 bases short and J 5 bases short, with 8 bases between. CDR3 bases: TGTGCCAGCAGTTTGGGGAAAGACAATGAGCAGTTCTTC. Its translation is CASSLGKDNEQFF.

The chain's CDR3 is CAISESGGMDTQYF. The CDR3 coding sequence is TGTGCCATCAGTGAGTCAGGGGGAATGGATACGCAGTATTTT. The rearrangement joins TRBV10-3 to TRBJ2-3, with D perhaps TRBD1 (6 bases). Germline values: CDR1 ENHRY, CDR2 SYGVKD. The CDR3 covers 14 residues. V shed 0 bases and J shed 6 bases, with 10 bases lying between them.

For the CDR3, the DNA is TGTGCCAGCACCGGCTCCCGGGGCAATGAGCAGTTCTTC. This translates into CASTGSRGNEQFF. The V gene is TRBV2, the J gene TRBJ2-1; D might be TRBD2 (5 bases). CDR1 SNHLY and CDR2 FYNNEI come from the germline V gene. V was clipped by 7 bases and J by 6 bases, with 13 bases between them. The CDR3 is 13 residues long. The complete variable domain, with remaining parts taken from reference TRBV2 and TRBJ2-1, reads EPEVTQTPSHQVTQMGQEVILRCVPISNHLYFYWYRQILGQKVEFLVSFYNNEISEKSEIFDDQFSVERPDGSNFTLKIRSTKLEDSAMYFCASTGSRGNEQFFGPGTRLTVL.